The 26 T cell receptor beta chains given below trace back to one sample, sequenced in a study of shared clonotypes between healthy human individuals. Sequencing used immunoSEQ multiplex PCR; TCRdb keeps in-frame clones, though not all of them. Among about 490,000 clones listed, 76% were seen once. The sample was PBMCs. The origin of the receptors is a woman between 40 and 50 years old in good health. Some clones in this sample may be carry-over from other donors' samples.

The CDR3 loop is CASRGGNEQFF. The CDR3, as DNA: TGTGCCAGCCGGGGGGGTAATGAGCAGTTCTTC. The J gene is TRBJ2-1, the V gene TRBV2; TRBD2 matches at 8 bases. Germline V lookup: CDR1 SNHLY, CDR2 FYNNEI. The ends lost 8 bases at V and 7 bases at J; junction bases unmatched: 1. This CDR3 comprises 11 residues.

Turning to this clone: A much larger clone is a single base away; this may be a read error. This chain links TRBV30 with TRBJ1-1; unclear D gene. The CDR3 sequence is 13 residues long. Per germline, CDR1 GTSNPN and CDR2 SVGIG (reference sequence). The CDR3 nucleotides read TGTGCCTGGAGTGTAGGCGGGTACACTGAAACTTTCTTT. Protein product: CAWSVGGYTETFF.

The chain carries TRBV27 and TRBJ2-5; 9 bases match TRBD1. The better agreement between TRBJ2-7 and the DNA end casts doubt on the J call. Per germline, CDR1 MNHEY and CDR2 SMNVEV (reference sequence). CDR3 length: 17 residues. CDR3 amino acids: CASSRTGVSPSSYEQYF. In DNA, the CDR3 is TGTGCCAGCAGTAGGACAGGGGTTTCACCGAGCTCCTACGAGCAGTACTTC.

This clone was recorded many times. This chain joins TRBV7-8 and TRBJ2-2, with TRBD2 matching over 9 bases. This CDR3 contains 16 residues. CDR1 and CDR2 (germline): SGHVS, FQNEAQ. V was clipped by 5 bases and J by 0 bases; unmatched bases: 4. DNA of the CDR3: TGTGCCAGCAGCAAAACTAGCGGGTCGAACACCGGGGAGCTGTTTTTT. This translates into CASSKTSGSNTGELFF. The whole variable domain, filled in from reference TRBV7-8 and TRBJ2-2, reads GAGVSQSPRYKVAKRGQDVALRCDPISGHVSLFWYQQALGQGPEFLTYFQNEAQLDKSGLPSDRFFAERPEGSVSTLKIQRTQQEDSAVYLCASSKTSGSNTGELFFGEGSRLTVL.

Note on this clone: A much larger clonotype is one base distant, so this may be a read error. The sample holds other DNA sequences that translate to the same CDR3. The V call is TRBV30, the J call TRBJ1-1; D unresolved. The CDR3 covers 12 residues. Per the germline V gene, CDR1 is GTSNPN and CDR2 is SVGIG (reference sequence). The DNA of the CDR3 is TGTGCCTGGTCCAGGCAGAACACTGGAGCTTTCTTT. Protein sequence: CAWSRQNTGAFF.

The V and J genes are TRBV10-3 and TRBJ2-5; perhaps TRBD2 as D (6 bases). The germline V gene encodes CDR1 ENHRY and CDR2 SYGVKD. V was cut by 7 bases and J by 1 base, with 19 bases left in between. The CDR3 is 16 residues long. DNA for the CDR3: TGTGCCATCAAGGGCGGGGTCAGTTTAGGCCAAGAGACCCAGTACTTC. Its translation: CAIKGGVSLGQETQYF.

The DNA for the CDR3 is TGCGCCAGCAGCACCGGAGGACAGGGTGGCACTGAAGCTTTCTTT. It translates to CASSTGGQGGTEAFF. The gene calls are TRBV5-1 and TRBJ1-1; 8 bases are shared with TRBD1. Germline V gene data show CDR1 as SGHRS and CDR2 as YFSETQ. V lost 4 bases and J lost 4; bases outside the gene matches: 9. This CDR3 is 15 amino acids long.

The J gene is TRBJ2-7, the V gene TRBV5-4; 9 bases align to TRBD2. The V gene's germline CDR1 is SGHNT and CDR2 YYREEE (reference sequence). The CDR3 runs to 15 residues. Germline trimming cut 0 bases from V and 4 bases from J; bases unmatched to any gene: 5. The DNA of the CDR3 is TGTGCCAGCAGCTTGGGTCTAGCGGGACCGTACGAGCAGTACTTC. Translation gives CASSLGLAGPYEQYF.

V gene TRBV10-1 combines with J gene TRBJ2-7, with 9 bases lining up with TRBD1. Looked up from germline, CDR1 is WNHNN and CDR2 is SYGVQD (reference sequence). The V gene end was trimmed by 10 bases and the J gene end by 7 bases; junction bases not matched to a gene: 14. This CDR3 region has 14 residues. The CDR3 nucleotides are TGCGCCACCTGGGTGGGGACAGGGTCACTTGAGCAGTACTTC. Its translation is CATWVGTGSLEQYF.

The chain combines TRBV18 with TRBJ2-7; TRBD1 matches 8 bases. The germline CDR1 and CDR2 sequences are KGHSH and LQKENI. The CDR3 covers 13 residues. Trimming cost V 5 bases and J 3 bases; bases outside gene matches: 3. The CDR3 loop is CASSGQGNYEQYF. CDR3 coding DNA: TGTGCCAGCTCAGGACAGGGCAACTACGAGCAGTACTTC.

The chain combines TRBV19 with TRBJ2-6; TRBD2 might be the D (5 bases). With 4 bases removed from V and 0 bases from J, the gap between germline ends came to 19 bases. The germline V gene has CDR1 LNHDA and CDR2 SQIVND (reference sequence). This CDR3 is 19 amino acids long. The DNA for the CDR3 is TGTGCCAGTAGTACCCCGGGGTTGGGCCTAAACTCTGGGGCCAACGTCCTGACTTTC. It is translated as CASSTPGLGLNSGANVLTF.

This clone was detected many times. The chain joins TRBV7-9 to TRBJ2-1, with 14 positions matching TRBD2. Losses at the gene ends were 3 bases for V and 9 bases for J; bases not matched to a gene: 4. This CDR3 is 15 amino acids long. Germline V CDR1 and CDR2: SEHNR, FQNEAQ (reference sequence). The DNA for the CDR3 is TGTGCCAGCAGCTTTAGGACTAGCGGGAGGTCTGAGCAGTTCTTC. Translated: CASSFRTSGRSEQFF.

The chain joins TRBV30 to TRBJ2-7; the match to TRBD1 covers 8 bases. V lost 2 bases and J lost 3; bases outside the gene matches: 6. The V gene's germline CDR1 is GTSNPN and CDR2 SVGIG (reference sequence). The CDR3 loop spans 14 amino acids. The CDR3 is CAWSHRGALYEQYF. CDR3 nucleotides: TGTGCCTGGAGTCACAGGGGGGCCCTCTACGAGCAGTACTTC.

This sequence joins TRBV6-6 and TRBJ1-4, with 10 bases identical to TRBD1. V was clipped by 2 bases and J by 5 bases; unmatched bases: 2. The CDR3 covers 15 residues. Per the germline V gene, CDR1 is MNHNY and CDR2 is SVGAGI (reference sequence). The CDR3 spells CASSYGGQGNEKLFF. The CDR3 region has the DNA TGTGCCAGCAGTTACGGGGGACAGGGGAATGAAAAACTGTTTTTT.

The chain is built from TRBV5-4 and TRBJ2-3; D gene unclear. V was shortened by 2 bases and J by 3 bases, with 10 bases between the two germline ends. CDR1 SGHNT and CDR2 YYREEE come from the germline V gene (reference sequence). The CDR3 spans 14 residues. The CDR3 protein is CASSLDGWTDTQYF. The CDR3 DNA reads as TGTGCCAGCAGCTTAGATGGGTGGACAGATACGCAGTATTTT.

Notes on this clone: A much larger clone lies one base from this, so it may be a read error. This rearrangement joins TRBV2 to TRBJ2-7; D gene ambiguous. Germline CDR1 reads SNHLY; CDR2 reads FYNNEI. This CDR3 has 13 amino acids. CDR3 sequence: CANSSNWSYEQYF. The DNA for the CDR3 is TGTGCCAACAGTTCCAACTGGTCCTACGAGCAGTACTTC.

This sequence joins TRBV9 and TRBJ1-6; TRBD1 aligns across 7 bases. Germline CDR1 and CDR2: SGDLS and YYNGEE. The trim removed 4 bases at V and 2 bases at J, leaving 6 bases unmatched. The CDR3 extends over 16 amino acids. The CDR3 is CASSSGTATYNSPLHF. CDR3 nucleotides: TGTGCCAGCAGCTCCGGGACAGCCACCTATAATTCACCCCTCCACTTT.

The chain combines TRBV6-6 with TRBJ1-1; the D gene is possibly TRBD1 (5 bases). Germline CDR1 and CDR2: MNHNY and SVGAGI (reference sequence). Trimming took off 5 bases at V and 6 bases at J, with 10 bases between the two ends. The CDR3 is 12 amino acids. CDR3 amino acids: CASSATAPEAFF. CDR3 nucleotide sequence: TGTGCCAGCAGTGCGACAGCTCCTGAAGCTTTCTTT.

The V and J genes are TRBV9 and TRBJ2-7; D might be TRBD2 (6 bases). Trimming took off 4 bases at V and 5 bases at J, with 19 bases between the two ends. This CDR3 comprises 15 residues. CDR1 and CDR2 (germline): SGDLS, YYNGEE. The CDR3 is CASSTLGAGGNEQYF. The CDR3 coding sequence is TGTGCCAGCAGCACCCTTGGAGCGGGCGGGAACGAGCAGTACTTC. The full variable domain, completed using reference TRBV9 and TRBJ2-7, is DSGVTQTPKHLITATGQRVTLRCSPRSGDLSVYWYQQSLDQGLQFLIQYYNGEERAKGNILERFSAQQFPDLHSELNLSSLELGDSALYFCASSTLGAGGNEQYFGPGTRLTVT.

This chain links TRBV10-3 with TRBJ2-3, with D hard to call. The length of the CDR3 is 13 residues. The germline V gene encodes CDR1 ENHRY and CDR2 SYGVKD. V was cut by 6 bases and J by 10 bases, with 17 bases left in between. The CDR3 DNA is TGTGCCATCAGACCTAACAGCGACTCGGCGCAGTATTTT. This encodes CAIRPNSDSAQYF.

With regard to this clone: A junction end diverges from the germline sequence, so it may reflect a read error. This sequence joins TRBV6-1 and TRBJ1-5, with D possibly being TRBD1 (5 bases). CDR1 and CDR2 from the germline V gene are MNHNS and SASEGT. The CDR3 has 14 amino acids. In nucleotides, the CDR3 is TGTGCCAGCAATGAAGTAGGGGACCCTCAGCCCCAGCATTTT. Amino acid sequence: CASNEVGDPQPQHF.

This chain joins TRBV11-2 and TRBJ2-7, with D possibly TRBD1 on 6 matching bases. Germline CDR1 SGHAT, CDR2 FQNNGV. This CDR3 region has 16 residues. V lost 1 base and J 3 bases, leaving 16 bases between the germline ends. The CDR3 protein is CASSLVPGTRFYEQYF. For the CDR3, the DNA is TGTGCCAGCAGCTTAGTCCCCGGGACAAGGTTCTACGAGCAGTACTTC. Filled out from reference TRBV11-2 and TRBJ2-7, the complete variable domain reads EAGVAQSPRYKIIEKRQSVAFWCNPISGHATLYWYQQILGQGPKLLIQFQNNGVVDDSQLPKDRFSAERLKGVDSTLKIQPAKLEDSAVYLCASSLVPGTRFYEQYFGPGTRLTVT.

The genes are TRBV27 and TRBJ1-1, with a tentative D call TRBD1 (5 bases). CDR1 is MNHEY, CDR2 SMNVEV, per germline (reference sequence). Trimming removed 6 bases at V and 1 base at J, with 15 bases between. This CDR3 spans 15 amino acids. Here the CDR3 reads CASRVLGGANTEAFF. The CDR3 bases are TGTGCCAGCAGGGTACTCGGCGGGGCGAACACTGAAGCTTTCTTT.

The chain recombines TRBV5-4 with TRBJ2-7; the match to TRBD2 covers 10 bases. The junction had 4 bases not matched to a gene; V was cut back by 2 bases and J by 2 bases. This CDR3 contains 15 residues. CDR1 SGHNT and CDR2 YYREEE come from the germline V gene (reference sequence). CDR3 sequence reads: CASSLGTSGTYEQYF. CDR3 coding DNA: TGTGCCAGCAGCTTAGGTACTAGCGGGACCTACGAGCAGTACTTC.

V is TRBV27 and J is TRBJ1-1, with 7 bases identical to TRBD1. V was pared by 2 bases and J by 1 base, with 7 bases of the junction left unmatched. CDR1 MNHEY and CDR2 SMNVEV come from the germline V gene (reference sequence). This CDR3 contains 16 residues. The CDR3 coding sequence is TGTGCCAGCAGTTTACCAAGGGGGCCGGAGAACACTGAAGCTTTCTTT. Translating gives CASSLPRGPENTEAFF.

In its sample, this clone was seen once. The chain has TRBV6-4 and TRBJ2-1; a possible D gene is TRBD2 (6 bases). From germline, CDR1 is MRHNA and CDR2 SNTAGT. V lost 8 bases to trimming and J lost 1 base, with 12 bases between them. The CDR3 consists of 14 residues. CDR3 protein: CASSTGESYNEQFF. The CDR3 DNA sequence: TGTGCCAGCTCTACGGGAGAGTCCTACAATGAGCAGTTCTTC.